This T cell receptor beta chain was captured by sequencing in a study of blood T cell repertoires in COVID-19 (dated by TCRdb to about 2020). Context from the whole study: The collaborator samples originated in the United States, Italy and Spain and spanned the acute and convalescent phases of COVID-19. The material from the prospective study consisted of cDNA or gDNA derived from T cells, B-cell-depleted T cells, or PBMCs. The dataset comprised deeply sampled blood TCRbeta repertoires from subjects exposed to, actively infected with, or recovered from COVID-19. A freely available public database, intended as a resource for researchers studying the immune response to SARS-CoV-2, is where the repertoires were released. The samples were drawn from the first 160 participants of the ongoing ImmuneRACE study and from over a thousand subjects provided by 6 global collaborators. Sample metadata almost always included a de-identified subject ID, COVID-19 status, age in years and sex. Where available, HLA class I and class II types were taken from metadata supplied by the sample provider and were not determined by assay-based typing.

The immunoSEQ Assay, a bias-controlled multiplex PCR, was used to amplify TCRbeta CDR3 regions from genomic DNA. The authors processed their data as follows. Within the assay, amplification of reference gene primers was used to estimate how many nucleated cells each sample contained. Sequence reads were collapsed and filtered to measure the absolute abundance of every unique TCRbeta CDR3 rearrangement. Productive Simpson clonality was computed per sample as the square root of Simpson's diversity index over productive rearrangements. As stored in TCRdb, this immuneACCESS dataset retains in-frame rearrangements with V and J assigned. A fraction of the clones does not appear; measured against another copy, unresolved V genes explain less than half of the discrepancy, and the remainder lacks a known reason. D and trimming were read from the DNA, whereas the V and J calls and clone size are those reported in that table. The sample records 130,000 to 150,000 clones, around 87% of which are singletons. Together, the top ten hold around an eighth of the sample.

A note on this clone: Which antigen it targets is not known. Base qualities are not at hand, and no much larger clone is one base apart.

The paper as a whole reports these results and caveats: Clinical and demographic metadata were provided uncurated, with the amount varying by source and participant.

One collaborating source in Seattle enrolled patients while the patients were actively infected and followed the patients over time throughout the course of disease. Whole blood was collected in K2EDTA tubes by collaborating institutions according to the institutions' own protocols. Collaborator samples were shipped for TCRbeta analysis as frozen whole blood, isolated PBMCs, or DNA extracted from either sample type. The CDR3 runs 13 residues from the cysteine to the phenylalanine. The read is trimmed to its CDR3 DNA, 39 bases read in frame from base 1. Sequences LGHDT (CDR1) and YNNKEL (CDR2) are obtained from the germline V gene (reference sequence). V and J lose 3 bases and 6 bases, and a span of 12 bases separates them.

This TCR was sampled from a man between 18 and 29 years old with COVID-19, enrolled during active disease. Recombination linked TRBV3-1 (or the pseudogene TRBV3-2) to TRBJ2-7, with the D gene too uncertain to name. Sequencing used peripheral blood. The DNA sequence is given as TGTGCCAGCAGCCAGATCTCCAACTCCGAGCAGTACTTC. Its amino acids are CASSQISNSEQYF.